These 31 T cell receptor beta chains were sequenced from one sample in a study of cytomegalovirus exposure and HLA in healthy donors. The PCR had 60 Vbeta and 13 Jbeta primers. Profiling relied on immunoSEQ multiplex PCR, and the TCRdb table lists in-frame clones only, not all of them. Of about 180,000 clones listed, roughly 84% are singletons. Input material: PBMCs. The receptor source for this set is a boy aged 2 to 10 in good health and CMV-seronegative.

The CDR3 spells CASSLIDSPYNEQFF. The DNA of the CDR3 is TGTGCCAGCAGTCTCATCGACAGTCCCTACAATGAGCAGTTCTTC. The chain joins TRBV7-9 to TRBJ2-1, with D perhaps TRBD1 (5 bases). The germline CDR1 and CDR2 sequences are SEHNR and FQNEAQ (reference sequence). The CDR3 spans 15 residues. The V end was cut by 6 bases, the J end by 2 bases, with 14 bases between.

V and J are TRBV9 and TRBJ2-1; TRBD2 is a possible D gene (6 bases). Germline CDR1 SGDLS, CDR2 YYNGEE. Trimming pared 0 bases from V and 9 bases from J, leaving 10 bases between. The CDR3 has 13 amino acids. The CDR3 coding sequence is TGTGCCAGCAGCGTAGATGGGGGAGGTGAGCAGTTCTTC. This encodes CASSVDGGGEQFF.

The J gene is TRBJ1-4, the V gene TRBV18; a weak D match, TRBD1 (5 bases). The CDR3 consists of 16 residues. V was shortened by 2 bases and J by 6 bases, with 16 bases between the two germline ends. Germline CDR1 KGHSH, CDR2 LQKENI. Here the CDR3 reads CASSPVQGEADEKLFF. For the CDR3, the DNA is TGTGCCAGCTCACCAGTCCAGGGCGAGGCTGATGAAAAACTGTTTTTT.

This clone was seen only a few times. The chain couples TRBV7-9 to TRBJ2-7; 9 positions agree with TRBD2. The V gene's germline CDR1 is SEHNR and CDR2 FQNEAQ (reference sequence). J was trimmed by 10 bases and V by 5 bases; bases with no gene match: 15. There are 15 residues in the CDR3. CDR3 sequence reads: CASSPSEGLAGPQYF. CDR3 nucleotides: TGTGCCAGCAGCCCCTCCGAGGGGCTAGCGGGACCTCAGTACTTC. The full variable domain, in which reference TRBV7-9 and TRBJ2-7 provide the parts outside the CDR3, is DTGVSQNPRHKITKRGQNVTFRCDPISEHNRLYWYRQTLGQGPEFLTYFQNEAQLEKSRLLSDRFSAERPKGSFSTLEIQRTEQGDSAMYLCASSPSEGLAGPQYFGPGTRLTVT.

This rearrangement joins TRBV7-9 to TRBJ1-2; 8 nucleotides match TRBD1. The CDR3 consists of 15 residues. The ends lost 6 bases at V and 3 bases at J; junction bases unmatched: 9. Germline CDR1 reads SEHNR; CDR2 reads FQNEAQ (reference sequence). The CDR3 bases are TGTGCCAGCAGTCCCAGACAGGGGCGGGACTATGGCTACACCTTC. It translates to CASSPRQGRDYGYTF. Looking up the rest from reference TRBV7-9 and TRBJ1-2 gives the full variable domain: DTGVSQNPRHKITKRGQNVTFRCDPISEHNRLYWYRQTLGQGPEFLTYFQNEAQLEKSRLLSDRFSAERPKGSFSTLEIQRTEQGDSAMYLCASSPRQGRDYGYTFGSGTRLTVV.

The chain couples TRBV14 to TRBJ1-4; a possible D gene is TRBD1 (6 bases). Trimming shortened V by 2 bases and J by 1 base, and 17 bases separated the two germline ends. The CDR3 covers 18 residues. CDR1 and CDR2 (germline): SGHDN, FVKESK. CDR3 sequence: CASSQRSPKGVTNEKLFF. The CDR3 DNA is TGTGCCAGCAGCCAAAGGTCTCCGAAGGGGGTAACTAATGAAAAACTGTTTTTT.

The chain joins TRBV28 to TRBJ1-1, with 9 nucleotides matching TRBD1. The CDR3 totals 14 residues. The V gene end was trimmed by 2 bases and the J gene end by 7 bases; junction bases not matched to a gene: 5. Germline assignment: CDR1 MDHEN and CDR2 SYDVKM. CDR3 bases: TGTGCCAGCAGTTTAGGGGGGACAGGGAATGAAGCTTTCTTT. Protein product: CASSLGGTGNEAFF.

Comment on this clone: At one end, the junction sequence differs from germline, possibly due to a read error. The CDR3, as DNA: TGTCCCAGCAGCTCAACCTACGAGCAGTACTTC. Encoded protein: CPSSSTYEQYF. The J gene is TRBJ2-7, the V gene TRBV7-9; D is undetermined. This CDR3 region has 11 residues. In germline, CDR1 is SEHNR, CDR2 FQNEAQ (reference sequence).

As DNA, the CDR3 is TGCGCCAGCAGCCAAGTGGGTAGCGGGAGACACCACGAGCAGTACTTC. Amino acids: CASSQVGSGRHHEQYF. J is TRBJ2-5 and V is TRBV4-1; 9 bases match TRBD2. The J call may not be correct, given that the DNA end is closer to TRBJ2-7. CDR3 length: 16 residues. CDR1 MGHRA and CDR2 YSYEKL come from the germline V gene.

The CDR3, as DNA: TGTGCCAGCAGCTCTGGACTAAGTCTATACGAGCAGTACTTC. Translation: CASSSGLSLYEQYF. The chain joins TRBV7-2 to TRBJ2-5; a weak D match, TRBD2 (6 bases). The better agreement between TRBJ2-7 and the DNA end casts doubt on the J call. In germline, CDR1 is SGHTA, CDR2 FQGNSA. This CDR3 contains 14 residues.

This sequence joins TRBV2 and TRBJ2-3, with TRBD2 matching over 7 bases. CDR1 and CDR2 (germline): SNHLY, FYNNEI. This CDR3 region has 16 residues. The V segment lost 6 bases and the J segment 0 bases; nucleotides outside the gene matches: 9. The CDR3 region is CASSVAGGGSTDTQYF. In nucleotides, the CDR3 is TGTGCCAGCAGCGTAGCGGGCGGGGGTAGCACAGATACGCAGTATTTT.

The gene calls are TRBV5-1 and TRBJ2-1; D gene unclear. V was clipped by 0 bases and J by 0 bases, with 7 bases between them. This CDR3 region has 15 residues. Germline values: CDR1 SGHRS, CDR2 YFSETQ. The chain's CDR3 is CASSLEASSYNEQFF. The CDR3 region has the DNA TGCGCCAGCAGCTTGGAAGCGAGCTCCTACAATGAGCAGTTCTTC.

The chain has TRBV18 and TRBJ2-2; 8 nucleotides line up with TRBD1. From germline, CDR1 is KGHSH and CDR2 LQKENI. This CDR3 region has 17 residues. The J segment lost 4 bases and the V segment lost 2 bases, leaving 9 bases of the junction unmatched. This CDR3 is CASSPKDRGATTGELFF. The CDR3 nucleotides read TGTGCCAGCTCACCAAAAGACAGGGGCGCCACCACCGGGGAGCTGTTTTTT. Filled out from reference TRBV18 and TRBJ2-2, the complete variable domain reads NAGVMQNPRHLVRRRGQEARLRCSPMKGHSHVYWYRQLPEEGLKFMVYLQKENIIDESGMPKERFSAEFPKEGPSILRIQQVVRGDSAAYFCASSPKDRGATTGELFFGEGSRLTVL.

Here the CDR3 reads CASSLYASGRAYRNEQFF. As DNA, the CDR3 is TGTGCCAGCAGTTTATATGCTAGCGGGAGGGCGTATCGAAATGAGCAGTTCTTC. The V and J genes are TRBV28 and TRBJ2-1; 12 nucleotides match TRBD2. Germline assignment: CDR1 MDHEN and CDR2 SYDVKM. This CDR3 has 18 amino acids. V was pared by 1 base and J by 7 bases, with 11 bases of the junction left unmatched.

As for this clone: At one of its ends the junction is not consistent with the germline gene, which may arise from a read error. Other DNA sequences in the sample encode the same CDR3. The chain uses TRBV11-3 and TRBJ1-1; D is possibly TRBD1 (6 bases). Germline CDR1 is SGHNT and CDR2 is YENEEA. This CDR3 comprises 14 residues. As DNA, the CDR3 is TGTGCCAGCAGCTTAACAGGGTATGGCACTGAGGCTTTCTTT. Its translation: CASSLTGYGTEAFF.

The chain is built from TRBV5-4 and TRBJ2-5; tentatively, D is TRBD2 (6 bases). The CDR3 runs to 15 residues. V was pared by 3 bases and J by 5 bases, with 17 bases between. The V gene's germline CDR1 is SGHNT and CDR2 YYREEE (reference sequence). This CDR3 is CASSSGPGRGETQYF. The DNA for the CDR3 is TGTGCCAGCAGCTCTGGCCCCGGTCGGGGGGAGACCCAGTACTTC.

The chain uses TRBV29-1 and TRBJ2-1; 8 positions match TRBD2. The V gene's germline CDR1 is SQVTM and CDR2 ANQGSEA. V trimming: 0 bases; J trimming: 9 bases; junction bases outside the gene matches: 10. CDR3 length equals 15 residues. Here the CDR3 DNA reads TGCAGCGTTGAAGAATCGGCGGGAGGAAGGGGTGAGCAGTTCTTC. Translating gives CSVEESAGGRGEQFF.

The CDR3 sequence is CASSQVGGRTEAFF. The CDR3 DNA reads as TGCGCCAGCAGCCAAGTCGGGGGAAGAACTGAAGCTTTCTTT. V and J are TRBV4-1 and TRBJ1-1; D is perhaps TRBD1 (5 bases). This CDR3 contains 14 residues. CDR1 is MGHRA, CDR2 YSYEKL, per germline. V was pared by 1 base and J by 5 bases, with 11 bases between.

CDR3 DNA: TGTGCCAGCTGCCCACAGGGATTATCTACTGAAGCTTTCTTT. Its translation: CASCPQGLSTEAFF. The genes are TRBV6-5 and TRBJ1-1, with D maybe TRBD1 (6 bases). CDR3 length equals 14 residues. Trimming took 8 bases from V and 5 from J, leaving 18 bases between them. Germline CDR1 MNHEY, CDR2 SVGAGI.

The rearrangement uses TRBV6-5 and TRBJ2-5; maybe TRBD1 (6 bases). In germline, CDR1 is MNHEY, CDR2 SVGAGI. V was shortened by 0 bases and J by 3 bases, with 8 bases between the two germline ends. This CDR3 spans 14 amino acids. The CDR3 loop is CASSYSGTKETQYF. In DNA form, the CDR3 reads TGTGCCAGCAGTTACTCCGGGACAAAAGAGACCCAGTACTTC.

This chain joins TRBV28 and TRBJ2-1, with 7 nucleotides matching TRBD1. CDR3 length: 15 amino acids. V was clipped by 7 bases and J by 2 bases; unmatched bases: 8. CDR1 is MDHEN, CDR2 SYDVKM, per germline. This chain's CDR3 is CASTTLQGAYNEQFF. The CDR3 region has the DNA TGTGCCAGCACCACACTTCAGGGGGCCTACAATGAGCAGTTCTTC.

The chain is built from TRBV6-5 and TRBJ1-5; 9 nucleotides line up with TRBD1. This CDR3 comprises 14 residues. V lost 6 bases and J lost 5; bases outside the gene matches: 5. Germline CDR1 is MNHEY and CDR2 is SVGAGI. For the CDR3, the DNA is TGTGCCAGCAGAGGACAGGGGTTAGATCAGCCCCAGCATTTT. Translation: CASRGQGLDQPQHF.

V gene TRBV30 combines with J gene TRBJ2-1; 13 nucleotides match TRBD2. Trimming cost V 1 base and J 7 bases; bases outside gene matches: 13. The CDR3 extends over 18 amino acids. CDR1 is GTSNPN, CDR2 SVGIG, per germline (reference sequence). CDR3 DNA: TGTGCCTGGAGTGCCCAACTAGCGGGAGGGCCCTCAAGGAATGAGCAGTTCTTC. Translating gives CAWSAQLAGGPSRNEQFF.

This clone was counted between two and nine times. This chain's CDR3 is CASSLLQGGSYEQYF. The CDR3 bases are TGTGCCAGCAGCTTGTTACAGGGGGGCTCCTACGAGCAGTACTTC. This sequence joins TRBV5-6 and TRBJ2-7; 8 nucleotides align to TRBD1. The CDR3 loop spans 15 amino acids. The germline CDR1 and CDR2 sequences are SGHDT and YYEEEE. V shed 1 base, J shed 0 bases, and the junction held 3 bases outside the gene matches.

This sequence joins TRBV6-4 and TRBJ2-1, with 9 bases identical to TRBD2. The germline CDR1 and CDR2 sequences are MRHNA and SNTAGT. This CDR3 spans 14 amino acids. V trimming: 7 bases; J trimming: 6 bases; junction bases outside the gene matches: 7. DNA for the CDR3: TGTGCCAGCACCCAGACTAGCGGATCCAATGAGCAGTTCTTC. Amino acids: CASTQTSGSNEQFF.

The CDR3, as DNA: TGCGCCAGCAGCGTGACAGGGTTAACTAATGAAAAACTGTTTTTT. Amino acid sequence: CASSVTGLTNEKLFF. V and J are TRBV5-1 and TRBJ1-4; 7 bases are shared with TRBD1. This CDR3 has 15 residues. Germline values: CDR1 SGHRS, CDR2 YFSETQ. V lost 4 bases to trimming and J lost 1 base; unmatched junction nucleotides: 4.

The V and J genes are TRBV5-5 and TRBJ1-1, with 10 bases matching TRBD1. This CDR3 is 16 amino acids long. The V gene's germline CDR1 is SGHKS and CDR2 YYEKEE (reference sequence). V lost 1 base, J lost 4 bases, and 7 bases stayed unmatched. CDR3 amino acids: CASSLWGGQGSTEAFF. CDR3 DNA: TGTGCCAGCAGCTTGTGGGGGGGACAGGGGAGCACTGAAGCTTTCTTT.

The chain is built from TRBV6-1 and TRBJ1-2; 8 bases line up with TRBD1. The CDR3 runs 15 residues. V was clipped by 4 bases and J by 4 bases; unmatched bases: 8. Germline V CDR1 and CDR2: MNHNS, SASEGT. The CDR3 DNA follows: TGTGCCAGCAGTGGAGACAGGGGAGCTGGCTATGGCTACACCTTC. This translates into CASSGDRGAGYGYTF.

V gene TRBV11-2 combines with J gene TRBJ1-1; D is uncertain. The CDR3 runs to 15 residues. Germline values: CDR1 SGHAT, CDR2 FQNNGV. Trimming took off 0 bases at V and 3 bases at J, with 11 bases between the two ends. For the CDR3, the DNA is TGTGCCAGCAGCTTAGATAGGCCTAGTTACACTGAAGCTTTCTTT. Encoded protein: CASSLDRPSYTEAFF.

With regard to this clone: This CDR3 is also generated by other DNA sequences in the sample. The chain is built from TRBV6-1 and TRBJ2-7; no clear D gene. V was shortened by 6 bases and J by 1 base, with 10 bases between the two germline ends. This CDR3 contains 13 residues. Germline V gene lookup returns CDR1 MNHNS and CDR2 SASEGT. CDR3 region: CASSTTNSYEQYF. Written as DNA, the CDR3 is TGTGCCAGCAGCACGACAAATTCCTACGAGCAGTACTTC.

The rearrangement joins TRBV18 to TRBJ1-4, with a tentative D call TRBD1 (6 bases). The CDR3 runs to 12 residues. Between the trimmed V and J ends, which lost 4 bases and 6 bases, there was a span of 6 bases. Germline CDR1 and CDR2: KGHSH and LQKENI. CDR3 sequence: CASSRQDEKLFF. For the CDR3, the DNA is TGTGCCAGCTCACGACAGGATGAAAAACTGTTTTTT.